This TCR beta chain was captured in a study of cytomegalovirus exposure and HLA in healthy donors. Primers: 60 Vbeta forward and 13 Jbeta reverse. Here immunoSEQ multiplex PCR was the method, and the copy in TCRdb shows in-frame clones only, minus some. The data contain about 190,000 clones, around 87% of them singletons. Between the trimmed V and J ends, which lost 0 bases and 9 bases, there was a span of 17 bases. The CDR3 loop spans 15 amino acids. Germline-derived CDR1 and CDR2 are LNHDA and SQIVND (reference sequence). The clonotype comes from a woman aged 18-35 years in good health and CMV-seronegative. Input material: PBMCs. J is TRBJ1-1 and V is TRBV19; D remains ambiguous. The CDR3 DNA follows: TGTGCCAGTAGTATAGATCCGGGATCGGGCGGGAAAGCTTTCTTT. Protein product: CASSIDPGSGGKAFF.